Following are 31 T cell receptor beta chains from one sample sequenced in a study of glioma-infiltrating T cells after dendritic cell vaccination listed by TCRdb under 2016. To prepare the library, the immunoSEQ multiplex PCR assay was applied. The table was pulled from immuneACCESS by TCRdb, which kept in-frame rearrangements only. Such tables lose some clones; where checked, under half of the loss comes from unresolved V genes, and the rest has no known cause. This sample lists 95,000 or so clones; around 85% were detected once. The top ten clones comprise roughly 2.9% of the sample. This specimen was blood, taken before dendritic cell vaccination. The source is a human donor with glioblastoma.

This clone came up once. This chain links TRBV15 with TRBJ2-7; D might be TRBD1 (6 bases). Germline assignment: CDR1 LNHNV and CDR2 YYDKDF (reference sequence). V dropped 4 bases and J dropped 5 bases, with 18 bases sitting between them. This CDR3 spans 15 amino acids. The CDR3 DNA reads as TGTGCCACCAGCACCCTCAGGGGCGGGTGGGACGAGCAGTACTTC. Amino acid sequence: CATSTLRGGWDEQYF.

In DNA form, the CDR3 reads TGTGCCAGCAGCGTAATCCCAGTCTCCACTGAAGCTTTCTTT. It is translated as CASSVIPVSTEAFF. The V and J genes are TRBV9 and TRBJ1-1; D is ambiguous. Deletions cut 1 base from V and 4 bases from J, with 11 bases between. Germline-derived CDR1 and CDR2 are SGDLS and YYNGEE. The CDR3 runs to 14 residues.

The chain couples TRBV6-1 to TRBJ2-7; D possibly corresponds to TRBD2 (6 bases). Trimming pared 2 bases from V and 4 bases from J, leaving 12 bases between. CDR3 size: 14 residues. CDR1 is MNHNS, CDR2 SASEGT, per germline. The CDR3 sequence: CASSERAGFYEQYF. The CDR3 DNA follows: TGTGCCAGCAGTGAACGGGCGGGGTTTTACGAGCAGTACTTC.

The chain is built from TRBV19 and TRBJ2-7; the D gene is possibly TRBD2 (5 bases). Per germline, CDR1 LNHDA and CDR2 SQIVND (reference sequence). The CDR3 covers 15 residues. V lost 4 bases and J lost 0, with 13 bases in between. The CDR3 DNA reads as TGTGCCAGTAGTACAATAGCGTATGCCTCCTACGAGCAGTACTTC. Its protein product is CASSTIAYASYEQYF.

Details on this clone: Other DNA sequences from this sample encode an identical CDR3 as well. J is TRBJ1-4 and V is TRBV19; a possible D gene is TRBD1 (6 bases). There are 14 residues in the CDR3. CDR1 is LNHDA and CDR2 is SQIVND in the germline V gene (reference sequence). V dropped 2 bases and J dropped 5 bases, with 9 bases sitting between them. CDR3 nucleotides: TGTGCCAGTAGTATAACAGGGACCAATGAAAAACTGTTTTTT. This encodes CASSITGTNEKLFF.

Ten or more counts support this clone. CDR3 loop: CARSSGRGDEQYF. The CDR3 nucleotides read TGTGCCAGATCTAGCGGGAGAGGCGACGAGCAGTACTTC. The J gene is TRBJ2-7, the V gene TRBV10-3, with 10 bases aligning to TRBD2. The CDR3 runs 13 residues. With V trimmed by 10 bases and J by 5 bases, 8 bases remained unmatched. Germline-derived CDR1 and CDR2 are ENHRY and SYGVKD.

Regarding this clone: This sample includes further DNA sequences coding for the same CDR3. The chain is built from TRBV5-1 and TRBJ1-2; D is unresolved. V lost 3 bases and J lost 2, with 23 bases in between. Germline V gives CDR1 SGHRS, CDR2 YFSETQ. The CDR3 contains 18 residues. The CDR3 sequence: CASSSDREGLTPNYGYTF. The CDR3 DNA reads TGCGCCAGCAGCTCGGATAGGGAGGGCCTAACCCCAAACTATGGCTACACCTTC.

J is TRBJ1-5 and V is TRBV7-2; D ambiguous. The CDR3 spans 14 residues. Trimming removed 1 base at V and 5 bases at J, with 9 bases between. Per the germline V gene, CDR1 is SGHTA and CDR2 is FQGNSA. The CDR3 spells CASSLEGGDQPQHF. In nucleotides, the CDR3 is TGTGCCAGCAGCTTAGAAGGCGGGGATCAGCCCCAGCATTTT. Supplemented by reference TRBV7-2 and TRBJ1-5, the full variable domain reads GAGVSQSPSNKVTEKGKDVELRCDPISGHTALYWYRQSLGQGLEFLIYFQGNSAPDKSGLPSDRFSAERTGGSVSTLTIQRTQQEDSAVYLCASSLEGGDQPQHFGDGTRLSIL.

The V and J genes are TRBV29-1 and TRBJ1-2; D remains ambiguous. The germline gives CDR1 SQVTM, CDR2 ANQGSEA. V was cut by 0 bases and J by 8 bases, with 10 bases left in between. This CDR3 region has 12 residues. The CDR3 region is CSVEDEGSGYTF. CDR3 nucleotide sequence: TGCAGCGTTGAAGATGAGGGCAGCGGCTACACCTTC.

This chain links TRBV6-1 with TRBJ2-7, with 10 bases matching TRBD1. The germline V gene encodes CDR1 MNHNS and CDR2 SASEGT. The CDR3 contains 14 residues. J gave up 5 bases and V 4 bases, and 5 bases lay outside the gene matches. In DNA, the CDR3 is TGTGCCAGCAGTGTGGACAGGGGGAGCGACGAGCAGTACTTC. Amino acid sequence: CASSVDRGSDEQYF.

The chain joins TRBV9 to TRBJ2-7; 9 bases fit TRBD2. CDR1 is SGDLS, CDR2 YYNGEE, per germline. There are 14 residues in the CDR3. J gave up 2 bases and V 4 bases, and 4 bases lay outside the gene matches. The CDR3 sequence is CASSSGTSPYEQYF. CDR3 in DNA: TGTGCCAGCAGCTCCGGGACTAGCCCCTACGAGCAGTACTTC.

This chain uses TRBV4-1 with TRBJ2-5; 12 bases map to TRBD2. Germline values: CDR1 MGHRA, CDR2 YSYEKL. Trimming removed 3 bases from V and 7 bases from J; junction bases left unmatched: 12. This CDR3 spans 17 amino acids. DNA for the CDR3: TGCGCCAGCAGCCACATGACTAGCGGGAGAAGTGAGGCGACCCAGTACTTC. This sequence encodes CASSHMTSGRSEATQYF.

The chain recombines TRBV5-6 with TRBJ2-5, with D possibly TRBD1 on 5 matching bases. The CDR3 contains 13 residues. The V gene's germline CDR1 is SGHDT and CDR2 YYEEEE. Trimming took off 0 bases at V and 9 bases at J, with 12 bases between the two ends. The CDR3 DNA is TGTGCCAGCAGCTTGGTTGGGCAAGGGGCCCAGTACTTC. It yields the protein CASSLVGQGAQYF.

This chain joins TRBV6-6 and TRBJ2-7; 9 bases agree with TRBD2. V was clipped by 8 bases and J by 3 bases; unmatched bases: 5. The CDR3 spans 13 residues. Germline CDR1 reads MNHNY; CDR2 reads SVGAGI (reference sequence). CDR3 DNA sequence: TGTGCCAGCGGGGGACTAGCAAACTACGAGCAGTACTTC. It yields the protein CASGGLANYEQYF.

The CDR3 nucleotides read TGTGCCAGTGCCTCAGGGGCCTCGGTGAGGGGCGAGCAGTACTTC. Translating gives CASASGASVRGEQYF. V usage is TRBV19 and J usage is TRBJ2-7; tentative D call: TRBD1 (6 bases). Between the trimmed V and J ends, which lost 8 bases and 6 bases, there was a span of 23 bases. CDR3 size: 15 residues. CDR1 LNHDA and CDR2 SQIVND come from the germline V gene (reference sequence).

The chain is built from TRBV5-1 and TRBJ2-6; possible D gene TRBD2, 5 bases. Trimming took 1 base from V and 2 from J, leaving 10 bases between them. Germline CDR1 SGHRS, CDR2 YFSETQ. This CDR3 comprises 16 residues. The CDR3 spells CASSLLERPGANVLTF. CDR3 bases: TGCGCCAGCAGCTTGCTAGAGCGGCCTGGGGCCAACGTCCTGACTTTC.

CDR3 bases: TGTGCCACCAGCAGAGATCGGAGGGACGGCTACACCTTC. Protein sequence: CATSRDRRDGYTF. The chain couples TRBV15 to TRBJ1-2; TRBD1 might be the D (5 bases). Between the trimmed V and J ends, which lost 0 bases and 8 bases, there was a span of 10 bases. The CDR3 spans 13 residues. The germline V gene encodes CDR1 LNHNV and CDR2 YYDKDF (reference sequence).

The rearrangement links TRBV10-1 to TRBJ2-1, with 10 positions matching TRBD1. J gave up 7 bases and V 4 bases, and 4 bases lay outside the gene matches. The CDR3 loop spans 14 amino acids. CDR1 is WNHNN and CDR2 is SYGVQD in the germline V gene (reference sequence). CDR3 DNA sequence: TGCGCCAGCAGTGGGACAGGGGGAGGGAATGAGCAGTTCTTC. Its translation: CASSGTGGGNEQFF.

The CDR3 loop is CASSLRTAASYEQYF. In DNA form, the CDR3 reads TGTGCCAGCAGCCTGAGGACAGCCGCCTCCTACGAGCAGTACTTC. The chain has TRBV7-9 and TRBJ2-5; D is perhaps TRBD1 (6 bases). The closer fit of TRBJ2-7 to the DNA end suggests the J call may be wrong. This CDR3 spans 15 amino acids. Germline V gene data show CDR1 as SEHNR and CDR2 as FQNEAQ (reference sequence).

The rearrangement links TRBV29-1 to TRBJ2-3; TRBD2 might be the D (6 bases). The CDR3 contains 12 residues. V lost 5 bases and J 2 bases, leaving 8 bases between the germline ends. Looked up from germline, CDR1 is SQVTM and CDR2 is ANQGSEA. CDR3 bases: TGCAGCGTTCGGACTAACACAGATACGCAGTATTTT. Its protein product is CSVRTNTDTQYF.

The chain joins TRBV29-1 to TRBJ1-2; D is unclear. V was pared by 7 bases and J by 9 bases, with 18 bases between. The germline gives CDR1 SQVTM, CDR2 ANQGSEA. This CDR3 is 12 amino acids long. The CDR3 is CSAKRATSSYTF. The DNA for the CDR3 is TGCAGCGCCAAGAGGGCTACGTCAAGCTACACCTTC.

V and J are TRBV6-5 and TRBJ2-7, with D tentatively TRBD2 (6 bases). The CDR3 length is 15 residues. Trimming took 6 bases from V and 3 from J, leaving 18 bases between them. Germline CDR1 and CDR2: MNHEY and SVGAGI. The CDR3 DNA reads TGTGCCAGCAGATACGTTGGGACTTGGCACTACGAGCAGTACTTC. Amino acid sequence: CASRYVGTWHYEQYF.

The chain combines TRBV29-1 with TRBJ1-2; 8 bases line up with TRBD1. The CDR3 spans 11 residues. V was pared by 7 bases and J by 7 bases, with 5 bases of the junction left unmatched. In germline, CDR1 is SQVTM, CDR2 ANQGSEA. This chain's CDR3 is CSGLGTGGYTF. CDR3 DNA: TGCAGCGGCCTCGGGACAGGTGGCTACACCTTC.

The genes are TRBV4-2 and TRBJ2-3, with a tentative D call TRBD2 (7 bases). CDR3 length: 19 residues. The V end was cut by 0 bases, the J end by 1 base, with 20 bases between. The germline gives CDR1 LGHNA, CDR2 YNFKEQ. CDR3 in amino acids: CASSQDPSSGGGRTDTQYF. CDR3 nucleotide sequence: TGTGCCAGCAGCCAAGATCCCTCCAGTGGGGGGGGGCGCACAGATACGCAGTATTTT.

The V and J genes are TRBV7-6 and TRBJ2-2, with TRBD1 matching over 10 bases. This CDR3 spans 17 amino acids. V was pared by 4 bases and J by 4 bases, with 9 bases of the junction left unmatched. Looked up from germline, CDR1 is SGHVS and CDR2 is FNYEAQ. The CDR3 coding sequence is TGTGCCAGCAGCTCCAACCGGGACAGGGGCCCCACCGGGGAGCTGTTTTTT. It specifies CASSSNRDRGPTGELFF.

The V and J genes are TRBV5-4 and TRBJ1-4; D is unresolved. V was clipped by 2 bases and J by 8 bases, with 22 bases between them. CDR3 size: 17 residues. Germline V gives CDR1 SGHNT, CDR2 YYREEE (reference sequence). This CDR3 reads CASSFGSWAGDEEKLFF. Here the CDR3 DNA reads TGTGCCAGCAGCTTCGGCAGTTGGGCCGGGGATGAGGAAAAACTGTTTTTT.

This chain links TRBV6-5 with TRBJ1-5; tentative D call: TRBD1 (6 bases). Deletions cut 4 bases from V and 7 bases from J, with 14 bases between. The CDR3 has 14 amino acids. CDR1 MNHEY and CDR2 SVGAGI come from the germline V gene. CDR3 sequence reads: CASSFGEGVQPQHF. The CDR3 DNA follows: TGTGCCAGCAGTTTCGGGGAGGGGGTCCAGCCCCAGCATTTT.

The genes are TRBV7-2 and TRBJ2-3; TRBD2 matches 9 bases. The CDR3 runs to 16 residues. Germline V gives CDR1 SGHTA, CDR2 FQGNSA. With 8 bases clipped from V and 5 bases from J, the junction kept 14 bases outside the gene matches. This CDR3 reads CASQGYGGRALDTQYF. The CDR3 region has the DNA TGTGCCAGCCAAGGCTATGGCGGGAGGGCCCTAGATACGCAGTATTTT.

The J gene is TRBJ2-2, the V gene TRBV5-6; TRBD2 agrees at 10 bases. Germline V CDR1 and CDR2: SGHDT, YYEEEE. V dropped 0 bases and J dropped 8; count of bases not matched to a gene: 7. This CDR3 region has 16 residues. This CDR3 reads CASSLGLAGASGELFF. The CDR3 DNA follows: TGTGCCAGCAGCTTGGGGCTAGCGGGAGCATCGGGGGAGCTGTTTTTT.

This clone was seen only once. The V call is TRBV29-1, the J call TRBJ2-7, with TRBD1 as a possible D gene (6 bases). This CDR3 has 10 residues. Trimming took 6 bases from V and 12 from J, leaving 15 bases between them. Germline CDR1 is SQVTM and CDR2 is ANQGSEA. The chain's CDR3 is CSVRDTLTYF. CDR3 bases: TGCAGCGTCCGGGACACCTTAACGTACTTC.

J is TRBJ1-5 and V is TRBV5-1; D uncertain. This CDR3 spans 15 amino acids. CDR1 and CDR2 from the germline V gene are SGHRS and YFSETQ. The V gene lost 5 bases and the J gene lost 1 base, with 13 bases spanning the gap. The CDR3 nucleotides are TGCGCCAGCAGAGAGGGTGTCGGGAGCAATCAGCCCCAGCATTTT. As protein: CASREGVGSNQPQHF.